The present T cell receptor (beta chain) was sequenced within a study of T-cell reconstitution after alpha-beta-depleted transplantation in children. Regarding the study as a whole: At day 60, the high TCRbeta diversity found in some patients originated from recipient T cells and thymic progenitors that had survived. A year had passed since transplant, and T-cell counts and diversity by then came mostly from newly produced T cells. Two months or so post-transplant, alpha-beta T cells reportedly derived from several hundred expanded graft clones.

Unique molecular identifiers were incorporated during preparation of the TCRbeta library. A single record per CDR3 protein comes from TCRdb applying MiXCR to the PCR reads. The top ten hold around 2.2% of the sample, which has fewer than 700,000 distinct CDR3 sequences, 10% to 15% seen once. This clonotype came up a few times. The antigen remains unidentified. With 4 bases removed from V and 1 base from J, the gap between germline ends came to 23 bases. This CDR3 is built from 19 residues. Germline V CDR1 and CDR2: MNHEY, SVGAGI. Source: PBMCs, mostly from graft donor cells, taken 360 days after TCRalphabeta/CD19-depleted stem cell transplant. The receptor comes from a male patient aged 10 to 17 who had a stem cell transplant for acute myeloid leukemia, so the T cells may come from the graft donor. The V call is TRBV6-5, the J call TRBJ1-3; D is perhaps TRBD1 (5 bases). The CDR3 DNA follows: TGTGCCAGCAGTTGGGGGGGGGAGTCATACGGAGTGTCTGGAAACACCATATATTTT. Translated, it gives CASSWGGESYGVSGNTIYF.